The source of this TCR beta chain is a study of T cell clonotyping in hematopoietic cell transplantation. Study outcomes and limitations: Cells were unsorted, so CD4 and CD8 contributions were not separated. After transplant, recipient diversity fell while pathologically expanded clonotypes grew through day 180.

Clones were sequenced by immunoSEQ multiplex PCR, and TCRdb holds only the in-frame ones, with some missing. Of 9,000 to 9,500 clones detected, 85% to 90% appear once; the ten largest clones hold about 40%. Recipients were bled about 28 days pretransplant and at posttransplant days 30, 100, 180. The CDR3 consists of 12 residues. V was pared by 0 bases and J by 6 bases, with 4 bases between. Germline CDR1 is SGHVS and CDR2 is FNYEAQ. Details on this clone: Its antigen is as yet unknown.

The material was PBMCs, obtained 180 days after allogeneic stem cell transplant. The origin of this receptor is a human patient who had an allogeneic stem cell transplant, so the T cells may come from the graft donor. The donor label of this sample is uncertain. Some clones in this sample may be carry-over from other donors' samples. This chain joins TRBV7-6 and TRBJ2-3, with D hard to call. The DNA of the CDR3 is TGTGCCAGCAGCTTAGCGTTTGATACGCAGTATTTT. Translating it yields CASSLAFDTQYF.